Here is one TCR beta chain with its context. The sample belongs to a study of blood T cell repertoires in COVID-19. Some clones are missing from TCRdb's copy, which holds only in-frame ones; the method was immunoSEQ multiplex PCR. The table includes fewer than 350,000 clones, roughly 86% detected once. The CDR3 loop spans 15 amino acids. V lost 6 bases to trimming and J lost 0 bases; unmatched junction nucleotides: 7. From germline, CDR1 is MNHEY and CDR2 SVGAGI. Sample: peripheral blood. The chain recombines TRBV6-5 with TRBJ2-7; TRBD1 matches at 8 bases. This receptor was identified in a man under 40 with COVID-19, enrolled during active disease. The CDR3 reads CASSGWDRNSYEQYF. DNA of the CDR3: TGTGCCAGCAGCGGGTGGGACAGGAACTCCTACGAGCAGTACTTC.